This paragraph covers one T cell receptor beta chain sequence. The V and J ends lost 7 bases and 7 bases respectively, with 23 bases between them. Germline V gene lookup returns CDR1 SGHDT and CDR2 YYEEEE. The length of the CDR3 is 15 residues. These data are taken from a study of control samples from healthy donors and cancer patients. The repertoire was sequenced with immunoSEQ multiplex PCR; TCRdb's copy has only in-frame clones and lacks some. The table includes over 200,000 clones, around 79% detected once. This clonotype was obtained from a woman aged 55 to 70 with lung cancer. Sequenced material: PBMCs. The chain recombines TRBV5-6 with TRBJ1-2; D is ambiguous. The CDR3 DNA follows: TGTGCCAGCTACCCAAGGACGGCCGGCCCGGGTGGCTACACCTTC. It yields the protein CASYPRTAGPGGYTF.